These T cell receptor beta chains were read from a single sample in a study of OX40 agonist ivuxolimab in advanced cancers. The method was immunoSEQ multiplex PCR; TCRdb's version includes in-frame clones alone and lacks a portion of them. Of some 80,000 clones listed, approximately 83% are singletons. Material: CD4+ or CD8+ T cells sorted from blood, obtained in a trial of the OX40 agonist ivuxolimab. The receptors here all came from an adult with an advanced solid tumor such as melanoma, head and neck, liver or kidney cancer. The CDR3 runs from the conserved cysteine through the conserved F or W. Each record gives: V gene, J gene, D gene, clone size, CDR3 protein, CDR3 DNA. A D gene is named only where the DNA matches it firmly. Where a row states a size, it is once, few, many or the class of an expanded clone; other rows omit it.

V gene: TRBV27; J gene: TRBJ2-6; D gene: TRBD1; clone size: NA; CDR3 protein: CASSLDRAPGANVLTF; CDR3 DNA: TGTGCCAGCAGTTTGGACAGGGCTCCCGGGGCCAACGTCCTGACTTTC
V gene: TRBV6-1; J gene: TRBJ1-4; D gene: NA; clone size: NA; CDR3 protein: CASSADTEKLFF; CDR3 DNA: TGTGCCAGCAGTGCAGATACCGAAAAACTGTTTTTT
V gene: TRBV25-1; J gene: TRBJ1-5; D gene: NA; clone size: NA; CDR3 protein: CASSELGGNQPQHF; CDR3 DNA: TGTGCCAGCAGTGAATTAGGGGGTAATCAGCCCCAGCATTTT
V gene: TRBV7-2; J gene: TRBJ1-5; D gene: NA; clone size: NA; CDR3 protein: CASSLNSMGAGPQHF; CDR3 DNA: TGTGCCAGCAGCTTAAACTCAATGGGCGCGGGGCCCCAGCATTTT
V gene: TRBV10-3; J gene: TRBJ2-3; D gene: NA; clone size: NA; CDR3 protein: CAISWTDTDTQYF; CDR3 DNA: TGTGCCATCAGTTGGACAGATACAGATACGCAGTATTTT
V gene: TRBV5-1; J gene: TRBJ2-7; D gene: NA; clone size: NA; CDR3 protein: CASSLAGQIVYEQYF; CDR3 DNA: TGCGCCAGCAGCTTGGCAGGACAGATAGTTTACGAGCAGTACTTC
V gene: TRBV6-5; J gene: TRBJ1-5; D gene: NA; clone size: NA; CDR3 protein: CASSGRRNQPQHF; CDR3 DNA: TGTGCCAGCAGTGGACGGAGAAATCAGCCCCAGCATTTT
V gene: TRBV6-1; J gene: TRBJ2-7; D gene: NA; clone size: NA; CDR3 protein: CASSGGQLNLYNAEQYF; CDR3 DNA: TGTGCCAGCAGTGGGGGACAACTCAACCTTTACAACGCGGAGCAGTACTTC
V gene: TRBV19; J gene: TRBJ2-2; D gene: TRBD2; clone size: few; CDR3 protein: CASSPSGVNGGELFF; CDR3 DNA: TGTGCCAGTAGTCCTAGCGGGGTCAACGGCGGGGAGCTGTTTTTT
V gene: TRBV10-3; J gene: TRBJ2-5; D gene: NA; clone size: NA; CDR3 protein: CAISPAELYQETQYF; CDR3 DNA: TGTGCCATCAGCCCAGCGGAGCTGTACCAAGAGACCCAGTACTTC
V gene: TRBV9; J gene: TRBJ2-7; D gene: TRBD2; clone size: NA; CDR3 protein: CASSVGVGRSSYEQYF; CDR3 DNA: TGTGCCAGCAGCGTAGGGGTCGGGAGGAGCTCCTACGAGCAGTACTTC
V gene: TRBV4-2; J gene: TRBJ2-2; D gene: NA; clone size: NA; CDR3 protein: CASSHPSGELFF; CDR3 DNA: TGTGCCAGCAGCCACCCCTCCGGGGAGCTGTTTTTT
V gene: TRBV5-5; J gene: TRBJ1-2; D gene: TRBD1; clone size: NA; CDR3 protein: CASSLVRDRKGLKYGYTF; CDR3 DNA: TGTGCCAGCAGCTTGGTACGGGACAGGAAAGGGCTGAAATATGGCTACACCTTC
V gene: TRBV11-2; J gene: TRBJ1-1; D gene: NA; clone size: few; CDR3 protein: CASSFPGGGPTEAFF; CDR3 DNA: TGTGCCAGCAGCTTCCCAGGAGGGGGACCCACTGAAGCTTTCTTT
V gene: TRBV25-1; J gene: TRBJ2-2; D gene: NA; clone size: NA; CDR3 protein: CASTGQGNTGELFF; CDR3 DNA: TGTGCCAGCACAGGGCAGGGGAACACCGGGGAGCTGTTTTTT